This record concerns one T cell receptor beta chain sequence. Its antigen is unknown. The data were taken from a study of cytomegalovirus exposure and HLA in healthy donors. The primer mix had 60 Vbeta and 13 Jbeta primers. The assay was immunoSEQ multiplex PCR, and TCRdb's table has in-frame clones only and misses some. This sample's table reports 60,000 to 70,000 clones. General study findings and limits: About 87% or about 30% of the time was how often most TCR beta V segments were productive, according to an earlier analysis. Most TCR sequences proved rare, with some public TCRs found in many donors. TRBV6-2, TRBV6-3 and some other V segments were excluded as indistinguishable. Investigators reported over 150 TCR beta chains as tied to cytomegalovirus.

J was trimmed by 2 bases and V by 1 base; bases with no gene match: 2. CDR3 length: 17 amino acids. Germline CDR1 is MGHDK and CDR2 is SYGVNS. The chain combines TRBV25-1 with TRBJ2-6; TRBD1 matches at 10 bases. Sequencing used PBMCs. This clonotype was obtained from a boy between 10 and 17 years old in good health and CMV-seronegative. The DNA for the CDR3 is TGTGCCAGCAGTGAATTAGGACAGGGGGCTGGGGCCAACGTCCTGACTTTC. It encodes CASSELGQGAGANVLTF.